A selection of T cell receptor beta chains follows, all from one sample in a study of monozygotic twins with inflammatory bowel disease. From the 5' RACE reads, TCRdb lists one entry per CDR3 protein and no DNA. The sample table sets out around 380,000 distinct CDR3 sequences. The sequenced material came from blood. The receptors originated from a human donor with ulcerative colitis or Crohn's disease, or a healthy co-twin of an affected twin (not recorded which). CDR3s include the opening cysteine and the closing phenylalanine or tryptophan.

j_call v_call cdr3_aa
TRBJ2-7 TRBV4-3 CASSQAGVDAEQYF
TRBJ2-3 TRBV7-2 CASSTWAGLPRRASF
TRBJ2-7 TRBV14 CASSQRTTTYEQYF
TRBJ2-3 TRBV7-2 CASSLGGSGADTQYF
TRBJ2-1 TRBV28 CASSFRAGSEFF
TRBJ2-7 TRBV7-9 CASSLVVSGRFEQYF
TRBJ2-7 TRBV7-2 CASSERTSGTYEQYF
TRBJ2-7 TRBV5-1 CASRHADRVRNEQYF
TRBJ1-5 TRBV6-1 CASSQHSGNQPQHF
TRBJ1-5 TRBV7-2 CASSLSQGEPQHF
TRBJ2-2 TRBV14 CASSQSTPGELFF
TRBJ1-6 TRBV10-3 CAISGEEGLNSPLHF
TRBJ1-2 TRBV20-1 CSARGSGTGDGYTF
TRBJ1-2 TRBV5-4 CASSSDNGYGYTF
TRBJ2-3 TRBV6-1 CASSEEGGRTDTQYF
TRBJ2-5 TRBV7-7 CASSLEGAAQEAQYF
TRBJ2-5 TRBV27 CASSLPEPSRFQETQYF
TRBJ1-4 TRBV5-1 CASSQGGIGEKLFF
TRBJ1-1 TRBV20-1 CSAMFTGSMNTEAFF
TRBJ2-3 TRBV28 CASSPTGVTDTQYF
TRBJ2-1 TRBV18 CASSLGTSGSFNEQFF
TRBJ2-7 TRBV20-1 CSARVPGREPYEQYF
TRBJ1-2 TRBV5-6 CASTRDGGYYGYTF